These 26 T cell receptor beta chains came from one sample sequenced in a study of control samples from healthy donors and cancer patients. The repertoire was sequenced with immunoSEQ multiplex PCR; TCRdb's copy has only in-frame clones and lacks some. The data include approximately 190,000 clones; the top ten clones carry roughly 2%. Sequenced input: blood. Receptors originate from a woman in her twenties or thirties in good health.

The rearrangement joins TRBV7-6 to TRBJ2-2; D may be TRBD2 (6 bases). The CDR3 runs 17 residues. Germline V gene lookup returns CDR1 SGHVS and CDR2 FNYEAQ. V was cut by 4 bases and J by 0 bases, with 15 bases left in between. CDR3 sequence: CASSWGQGTSNTGELFF. The CDR3 DNA reads TGTGCCAGCAGCTGGGGCCAAGGGACTTCGAACACCGGGGAGCTGTTTTTT.

This chain joins TRBV5-6 and TRBJ1-6; no firm D call. Looked up from germline, CDR1 is SGHDT and CDR2 is YYEEEE. The germline V and J ends were trimmed by 3 bases and 7 bases, with 14 bases remaining between them. The CDR3 length is 15 residues. The CDR3 DNA is TGTGCCAGCAGCTGGCCCGGGGAGGTGAATTCACCCCTCCACTTT. Translation gives CASSWPGEVNSPLHF. Full variable domain (remainder filled in from reference TRBV5-6 and TRBJ1-6): DAGVTQSPTHLIKTRGQQVTLRCSPKSGHDTVSWYQQALGQGPQFIFQYYEEEERQRGNFPDRFSGHQFPNYSSELNVNALLLGDSALYLCASSWPGEVNSPLHFGNGTRLTVT.

J is TRBJ2-7 and V is TRBV7-2; tentative D call: TRBD1 (6 bases). The germline V gene encodes CDR1 SGHTA and CDR2 FQGNSA. V lost 3 bases and J 6 bases, leaving 18 bases between the germline ends. The CDR3 covers 15 residues. Here the CDR3 DNA reads TGTGCCAGCAGCTTCCCCGCGACAGGAGGCTCCGAGCAGTACTTC. The encoded protein is CASSFPATGGSEQYF.

As concerns this clone: Within the sample, other DNA sequences also encode this same CDR3. In nucleotides, the CDR3 is TGTGCCAGCAGTTTTTCGAACACTGAAGCTTTCTTT. It encodes CASSFSNTEAFF. J is TRBJ1-1 and V is TRBV12-3 or TRBV12-4; D gene uncertain. Deletions cut 3 bases from V and 1 base from J, with 3 bases between. This CDR3 contains 12 residues.

V and J are TRBV4-3 and TRBJ2-1; a weak D match, TRBD2 (7 bases). The ends were cut back, 0 bases at V and 4 bases at J, with 16 bases in the middle. Germline CDR1 reads LGHNA; CDR2 reads YSLEER. The CDR3 totals 17 residues. CDR3: CASSQDTGGPIYNEQFF. The CDR3 bases are TGCGCCAGCAGCCAAGATACCGGGGGGCCCATTTACAATGAGCAGTTCTTC.

The V call is TRBV18, the J call TRBJ1-1; D remains unclear. V was cut by 0 bases and J by 0 bases, with 8 bases left in between. The CDR3 consists of 15 residues. CDR1 and CDR2 (germline): KGHSH, LQKENI. CDR3 sequence: CASSPPSHLNTEAFF. The CDR3 nucleotides are TGTGCCAGCTCACCACCGTCCCACTTGAACACTGAAGCTTTCTTT. Full variable domain (remainder filled in from reference TRBV18 and TRBJ1-1): NAGVMQNPRHLVRRRGQEARLRCSPMKGHSHVYWYRQLPEEGLKFMVYLQKENIIDESGMPKERFSAEFPKEGPSILRIQQVVRGDSAAYFCASSPPSHLNTEAFFGQGTRLTVV.

The V and J genes are TRBV7-2 and TRBJ2-1, with 7 nucleotides matching TRBD2. The CDR3 loop spans 15 amino acids. Unmatched junction bases numbered 11, after V lost 4 bases and J lost 8 bases. Germline assignment: CDR1 SGHTA and CDR2 FQGNSA. CDR3 protein: CASSYSPGTIDEQFF. As DNA, the CDR3 is TGTGCCAGCAGCTATAGTCCCGGGACTATAGATGAGCAGTTCTTC.

The gene calls are TRBV28 and TRBJ2-7, with D tentatively TRBD2 (6 bases). V dropped 11 bases and J dropped 0 bases, with 11 bases sitting between them. Per the germline V gene, CDR1 is MDHEN and CDR2 is SYDVKM. This CDR3 region has 12 residues. The CDR3 sequence: CAHGGNSYEQYF. DNA of the CDR3: TGTGCCCATGGGGGGAACTCCTACGAGCAGTACTTC.

The chain combines TRBV28 with TRBJ2-1; a possible D gene is TRBD2 (6 bases). Trimming left V 8 bases short and J 6 bases short, with 23 bases between. Germline assignment: CDR1 MDHEN and CDR2 SYDVKM. The CDR3 length is 16 residues. The chain's CDR3 is CASGPISGGWANEQFF. For the CDR3, the DNA is TGTGCCAGCGGTCCCATCTCCGGGGGATGGGCCAATGAGCAGTTCTTC.

The chain is built from TRBV7-8 and TRBJ1-2, with 8 bases that match TRBD1. The V and J ends lost 5 bases and 8 bases, in that order; junction bases with no gene match: 4. The CDR3 length is 12 residues. CDR1 and CDR2 from the germline V gene are SGHVS and FQNEAQ. CDR3 DNA: TGTGCCAGCAGCCCGGACAGGGTCGGCTACACCTTC. This encodes CASSPDRVGYTF.

The gene calls are TRBV28 and TRBJ1-1; a weak D match, TRBD1 (6 bases). Between the trimmed V and J ends, which lost 6 bases and 5 bases, there was a span of 10 bases. CDR1 and CDR2 (germline): MDHEN, SYDVKM. The CDR3 extends over 12 amino acids. The CDR3 sequence is CASSGGKTEAFF. The CDR3, as DNA: TGTGCCAGCAGCGGGGGCAAGACTGAAGCTTTCTTT.

The chain uses TRBV12-3 or TRBV12-4 and TRBJ2-1, with D perhaps matching TRBD1 or TRBD2 (5 bases each). The CDR3 sequence is 13 residues long. V gave up 1 base and J gave up 7 bases, with 8 bases separating them. CDR3 residues: CASSLDEGNEQFF. For the CDR3, the DNA is TGTGCCAGCAGTTTAGATGAGGGGAATGAGCAGTTCTTC.

The V and J genes are TRBV5-1 and TRBJ1-1, with TRBD1 matching 7 bases. This CDR3 has 13 amino acids. Germline V gives CDR1 SGHRS, CDR2 YFSETQ. V was pared by 3 bases and J by 3 bases, with 2 bases of the junction left unmatched. The CDR3 protein is CASSWDSYTEAFF. The CDR3 DNA sequence: TGCGCCAGCAGCTGGGACAGTTACACTGAAGCTTTCTTT.

The rearrangement uses TRBV6-2 or TRBV6-3 and TRBJ1-1; D not certain. V lost 4 bases and J lost 5, with 5 bases in between. The CDR3 has 11 residues. Germline assignment: CDR1 MNHEY and CDR2 SVGEGT. The CDR3 here is CASSLYTEAFF. The CDR3 DNA follows: TGTGCCAGCAGTTTGTATACTGAAGCTTTCTTT.

V is TRBV29-1 and J is TRBJ2-3, with D uncertain. This CDR3 is 14 amino acids long. V shed 4 bases and J shed 2 bases, with 13 bases lying between them. Germline CDR1 is SQVTM and CDR2 is ANQGSEA. The CDR3 region is CSVGSGPATDTQYF. Written as DNA, the CDR3 is TGCAGCGTTGGATCAGGACCTGCCACAGATACGCAGTATTTT.

With respect to this clone: This specimen includes other DNA sequences encoding the same CDR3. The V and J genes are TRBV19 and TRBJ2-7; the D gene is possibly TRBD2 (5 bases). The CDR3 contains 13 residues. Germline loops: CDR1 LNHDA, CDR2 SQIVND (reference sequence). Trimming removed 3 bases at V and 2 bases at J, with 8 bases between. This chain's CDR3 is CASSIRGTYEQYF. CDR3 coding DNA: TGTGCCAGTAGTATTCGGGGTACCTACGAGCAGTACTTC.

CDR3: CASSFRQGQPQHF. The CDR3 nucleotides are TGTGCCAGCAGCTTTAGGCAAGGTCAGCCCCAGCATTTT. J is TRBJ1-5 and V is TRBV7-2; D is unresolved. Trimming stripped 3 bases from V and 6 bases from J, with 9 bases between. Germline-derived CDR1 and CDR2 are SGHTA and FQGNSA. This CDR3 has 13 amino acids.

This rearrangement joins TRBV6-2 or TRBV6-3 to TRBJ1-2; D remains unclear. Germline V CDR1 and CDR2: MNHEY, SVGEGT. V lost 6 bases, J lost 5 bases, and 10 bases lay in between. The CDR3 runs to 12 residues. The CDR3 sequence is CASSFGRYGYTF. As DNA, the CDR3 is TGTGCCAGCAGCTTCGGGAGATATGGCTACACCTTC.

The rearrangement links TRBV5-4 to TRBJ2-2; D perhaps matches TRBD1 (6 bases). The CDR3 totals 16 residues. Germline values: CDR1 SGHNT, CDR2 YYREEE (reference sequence). V was pared by 5 bases and J by 0 bases, with 14 bases between. Written as DNA, the CDR3 is TGTGCCAGCAGGAGTGGCAGGGACACGAACACCGGGGAGCTGTTTTTT. Translated, it gives CASRSGRDTNTGELFF. Full variable domain (missing parts from reference TRBV5-4 and TRBJ2-2): ETGVTQSPTHLIKTRGQQVTLRCSSQSGHNTVSWYQQALGQGPQFIFQYYREEENGRGNFPPRFSGLQFPNYSSELNVNALELDDSALYLCASRSGRDTNTGELFFGEGSRLTVL.

The chain combines TRBV4-1 with TRBJ1-2; 12 bases line up with TRBD1. Germline-derived CDR1 and CDR2 are MGHRA and YSYEKL. The CDR3 sequence is 16 residues long. Trimming cost V 0 bases and J 8 bases; bases outside gene matches: 7. The CDR3 nucleotides are TGCGCCAGCAGCCAAGAACCCGGGACAGGGGGCCGGGGCTACACCTTC. Translated: CASSQEPGTGGRGYTF.

J is TRBJ1-1 and V is TRBV5-1, with TRBD1 identical over 8 bases. Germline assignment: CDR1 SGHRS and CDR2 YFSETQ. This CDR3 has 15 residues. V lost 3 bases and J lost 1; bases outside the gene matches: 5. Here the CDR3 DNA reads TGCGCCAGCAGCTCGTCAGGGGGCCCGAACACTGAAGCTTTCTTT. It translates to CASSSSGGPNTEAFF.

This chain connects TRBV19 to TRBJ2-7, with D possibly being TRBD2 (5 bases). Trimming shortened V by 3 bases and J by 5 bases, and 14 bases separated the two germline ends. The CDR3 contains 14 residues. Germline V CDR1 and CDR2: LNHDA, SQIVND (reference sequence). The CDR3 sequence is CASSMAGEIHEQYF. In DNA, the CDR3 is TGTGCCAGTAGTATGGCCGGGGAGATCCACGAGCAGTACTTC.

The V and J genes are TRBV7-8 and TRBJ1-2; D call uncertain. The germline gives CDR1 SGHVS, CDR2 FQNEAQ. This CDR3 region has 15 residues. V lost 6 bases to trimming and J lost 2 bases, with 16 bases between them. The CDR3 loop reads CASSPRTVLNYGYTF. The CDR3 nucleotides are TGTGCCAGCAGTCCTCGGACGGTACTGAACTATGGCTACACCTTC.

This chain connects TRBV5-1 to TRBJ2-5; 7 nucleotides line up with TRBD1. The CDR3 has 15 residues. The ends lost 3 bases at V and 4 bases at J; junction bases unmatched: 9. Per germline, CDR1 SGHRS and CDR2 YFSETQ. CDR3 in amino acids: CASSWVGTERETQYF. CDR3 in DNA: TGCGCCAGCAGCTGGGTCGGGACAGAGAGAGAGACCCAGTACTTC. Based on the CDR3 plus reference TRBV5-1 and TRBJ2-5, the full variable domain is KAGVTQTPRYLIKTRGQQVTLSCSPISGHRSVSWYQQTPGQGLQFLFEYFSETQRNKGNFPGRFSGRQFSNSRSEMNVSTLELGDSALYLCASSWVGTERETQYFGPGTRLLVL.

V and J are TRBV18 and TRBJ2-2; no clear D. Trimming took 2 bases from V and 5 from J, leaving 3 bases between them. The CDR3 is 12 amino acids. Per the germline V gene, CDR1 is KGHSH and CDR2 is LQKENI. The CDR3 loop reads CASSPSTGELFF. CDR3 in DNA: TGTGCCAGCTCACCATCAACCGGGGAGCTGTTTTTT.

The chain couples TRBV29-1 to TRBJ2-7, with TRBD1 matching over 7 bases. The CDR3 is 12 residues long. Trimming removed 3 bases from V and 3 bases from J; junction bases left unmatched: 2. CDR1 and CDR2 from the germline V gene are SQVTM and ANQGSEA. CDR3 region: CSVEGDSYEQYF. The CDR3 nucleotides read TGCAGCGTTGAGGGGGACAGCTACGAGCAGTACTTC.